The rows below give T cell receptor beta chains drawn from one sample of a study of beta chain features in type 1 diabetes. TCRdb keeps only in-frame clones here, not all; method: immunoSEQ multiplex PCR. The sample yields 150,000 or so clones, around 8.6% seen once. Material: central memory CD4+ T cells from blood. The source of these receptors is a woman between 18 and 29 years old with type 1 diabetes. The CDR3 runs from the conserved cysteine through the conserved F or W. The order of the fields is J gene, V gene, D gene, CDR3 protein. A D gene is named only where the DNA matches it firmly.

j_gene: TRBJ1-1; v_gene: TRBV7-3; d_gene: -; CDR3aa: CASRRQANTEAFF
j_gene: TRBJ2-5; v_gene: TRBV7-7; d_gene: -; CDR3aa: CASSLSRTEEETQYF
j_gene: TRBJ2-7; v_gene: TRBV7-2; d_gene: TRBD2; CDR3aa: CASRMSTSGSYEQYF
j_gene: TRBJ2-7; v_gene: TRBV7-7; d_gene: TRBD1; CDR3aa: CASSRGQGYEQYF
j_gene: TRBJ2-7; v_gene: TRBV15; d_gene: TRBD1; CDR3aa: CATSRTPGQGYEQYF
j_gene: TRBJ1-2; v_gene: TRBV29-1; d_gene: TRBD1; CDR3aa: CSAIPGTGVYGYTF
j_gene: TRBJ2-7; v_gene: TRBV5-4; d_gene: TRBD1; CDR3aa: CASSLASRQGGREQYF
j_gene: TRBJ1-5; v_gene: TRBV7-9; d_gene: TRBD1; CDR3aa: CASSSTGGGPQHF
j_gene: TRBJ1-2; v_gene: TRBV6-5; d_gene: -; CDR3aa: CATSSTNYGYTF
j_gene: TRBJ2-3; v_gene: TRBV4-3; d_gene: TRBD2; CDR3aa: CASSQERAGGGSTQYF
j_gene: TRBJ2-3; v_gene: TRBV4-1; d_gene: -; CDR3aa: CASSQPGAGSLYF
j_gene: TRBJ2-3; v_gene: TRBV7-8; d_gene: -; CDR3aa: CASSQRGSSTDTQYF
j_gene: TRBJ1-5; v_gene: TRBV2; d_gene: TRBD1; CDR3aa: CASSGTGRHQPQHF
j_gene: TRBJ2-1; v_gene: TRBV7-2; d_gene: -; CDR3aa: CASSPSLSYNEQFF
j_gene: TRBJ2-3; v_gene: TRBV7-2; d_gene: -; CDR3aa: CASRRASTDTQYF
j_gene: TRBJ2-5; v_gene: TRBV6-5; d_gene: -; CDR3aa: CASSYFLGNGETQYF
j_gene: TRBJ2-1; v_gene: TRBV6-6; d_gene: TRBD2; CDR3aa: CASSPSGGRNNEQFF
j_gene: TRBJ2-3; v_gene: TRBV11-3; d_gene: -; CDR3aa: CASSSTRAADTQYF
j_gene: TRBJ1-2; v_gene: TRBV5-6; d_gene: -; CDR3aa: CASSLGGAYGYTF
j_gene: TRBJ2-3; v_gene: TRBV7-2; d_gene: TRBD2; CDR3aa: CASSFVIAGGDTQYF
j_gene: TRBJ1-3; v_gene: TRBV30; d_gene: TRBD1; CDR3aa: CAWLQGTGNTIYF
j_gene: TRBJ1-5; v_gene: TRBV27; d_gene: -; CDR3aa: CASTRRGGYSNQPQHF
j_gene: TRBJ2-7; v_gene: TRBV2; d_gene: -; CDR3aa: CASRQSGSSYEQYF
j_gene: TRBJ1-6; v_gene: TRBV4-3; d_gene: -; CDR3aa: CASSQEGASPLHF
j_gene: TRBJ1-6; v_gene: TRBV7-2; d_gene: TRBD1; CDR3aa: CASTPGAGQRNSPLHF
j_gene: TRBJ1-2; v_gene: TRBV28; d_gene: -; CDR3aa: CASSLPGSGYTF
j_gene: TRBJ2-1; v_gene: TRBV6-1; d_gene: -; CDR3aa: CASRLVNNEQFF
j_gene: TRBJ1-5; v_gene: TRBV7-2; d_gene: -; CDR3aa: CASSLWTDNQPQHF
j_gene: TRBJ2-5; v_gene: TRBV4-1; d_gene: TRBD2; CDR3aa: CASSQPSGSGETQYF
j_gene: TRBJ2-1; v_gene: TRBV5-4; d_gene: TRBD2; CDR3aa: CASTVPSGRTNEQFF
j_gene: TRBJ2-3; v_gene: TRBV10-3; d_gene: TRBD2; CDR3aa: CAIKLTGLETDTQYF
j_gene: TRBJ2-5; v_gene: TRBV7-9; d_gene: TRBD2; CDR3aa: CASSSGTSGGETQYF
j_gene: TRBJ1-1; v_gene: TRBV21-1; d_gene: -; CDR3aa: CASSKGGPGTEAFF
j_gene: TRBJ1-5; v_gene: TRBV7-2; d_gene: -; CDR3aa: CASSLEAGVNQPQHF
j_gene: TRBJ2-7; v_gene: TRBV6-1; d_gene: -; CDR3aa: CASSVAGGSSYEQYF
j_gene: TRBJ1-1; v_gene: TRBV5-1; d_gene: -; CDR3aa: CASSPPRTGRRNTEAFF
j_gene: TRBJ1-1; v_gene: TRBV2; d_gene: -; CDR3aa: CASNLEMVAFF
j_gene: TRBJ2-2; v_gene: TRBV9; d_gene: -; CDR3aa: CASSVVLAPGELFF
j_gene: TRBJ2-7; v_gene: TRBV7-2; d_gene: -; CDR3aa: CASSLVNTYEQYF
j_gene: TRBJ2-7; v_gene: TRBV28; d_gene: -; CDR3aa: CATAKGPRVGYEQYF
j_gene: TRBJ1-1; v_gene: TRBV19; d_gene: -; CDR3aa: CASRVTGLRNTEAFF
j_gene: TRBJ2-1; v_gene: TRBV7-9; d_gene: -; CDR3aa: CASSQGSRGNNEQFF